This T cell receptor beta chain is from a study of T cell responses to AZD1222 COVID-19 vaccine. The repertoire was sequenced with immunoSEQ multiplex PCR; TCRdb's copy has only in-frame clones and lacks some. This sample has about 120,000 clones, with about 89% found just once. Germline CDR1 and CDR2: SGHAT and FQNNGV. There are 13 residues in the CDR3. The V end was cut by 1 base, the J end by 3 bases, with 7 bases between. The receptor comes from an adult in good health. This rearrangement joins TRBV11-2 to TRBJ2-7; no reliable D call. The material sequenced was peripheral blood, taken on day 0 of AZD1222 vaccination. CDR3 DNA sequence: TGTGCCAGCAGCTTAGGGTCTAACTACGAGCAGTACTTC. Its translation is CASSLGSNYEQYF.